This paragraph covers one T cell receptor (beta chain) sequence. This entry is derived from a study of T cells after yellow fever vaccination. The V gene's germline CDR1 is MNHNS and CDR2 SASEGT. Trimming cost V 10 bases and J 7 bases; bases outside gene matches: 6. The CDR3 contains 11 residues. Production of TCR cDNA was by 5'RACE template switching, which also added a universal primer site and UMIs. TCRdb recomputed calls from the 5' RACE reads with MiXCR, one row per CDR3 protein. The sample has over 300,000 distinct CDR3 sequences, approximately 4% seen once. Sequenced material: PBMCs, taken 5 days after the yellow fever booster vaccination. This clonotype was sampled from a man between 18 and 35 years old who received the YFV17D yellow fever vaccine. The chain couples TRBV6-1 to TRBJ1-2; 7 bases fit TRBD1. CDR3 protein: CATQGEGGYTF. The CDR3 region has the DNA TGTGCCACCCAGGGGGAGGGTGGCTACACCTTC.